Following are 29 T cell receptor beta chains from one sample sequenced in a study of cytomegalovirus exposure and HLA in healthy donors. Researchers ran the PCR with 60 Vbeta and 13 Jbeta primers. Profiling relied on immunoSEQ multiplex PCR, and the TCRdb table lists in-frame clones only, not all of them. The table includes around 210,000 clones, about 85% detected once. The specimen sequenced was PBMCs. Receptors were obtained from a girl aged 2 to 10 in good health and CMV-seronegative.

The rearrangement uses TRBV9 and TRBJ2-3; TRBD2 aligns across 7 bases. Trimming took 2 bases from V and 2 from J; bases not matched to a gene: 5. Germline CDR1 reads SGDLS; CDR2 reads YYNGEE. The CDR3 spans 15 residues. The CDR3 spells CASSVLGGNTDTQYF. DNA of the CDR3: TGTGCCAGCAGCGTCCTGGGGGGGAACACAGATACGCAGTATTTT. Filled out from reference TRBV9 and TRBJ2-3, the complete variable domain reads DSGVTQTPKHLITATGQRVTLRCSPRSGDLSVYWYQQSLDQGLQFLIQYYNGEERAKGNILERFSAQQFPDLHSELNLSSLELGDSALYFCASSVLGGNTDTQYFGPGTRLTVL.

The rearrangement links TRBV7-8 to TRBJ1-6; weak D call: TRBD1 (5 bases). The CDR3 consists of 16 residues. V gave up 2 bases and J gave up 0 bases, with 8 bases separating them. The germline V gene encodes CDR1 SGHVS and CDR2 FQNEAQ. The CDR3 coding sequence is TGTGCCAGCAGCTTACGGGGGAGCTCCTATAATTCACCCCTCCACTTT. Amino acid sequence: CASSLRGSSYNSPLHF.

The count of this clone is one. The rearrangement joins TRBV6-5 to TRBJ2-1, with D possibly being TRBD1 (6 bases). Germline V CDR1 and CDR2: MNHEY, SVGAGI. V was shortened by 5 bases and J by 4 bases, with 15 bases between the two germline ends. The CDR3 sequence is 15 residues long. CDR3 DNA sequence: TGTGCCAGCAGTCCGGGACATCCTAGGTACAATGAGCAGTTCTTC. Translated: CASSPGHPRYNEQFF.

This rearrangement joins TRBV30 to TRBJ2-3; 9 nucleotides agree with TRBD1. The germline CDR1 and CDR2 sequences are GTSNPN and SVGIG (reference sequence). There are 16 residues in the CDR3. Trimming took 8 bases from V and 0 from J; bases not matched to a gene: 12. CDR3 in DNA: TGTGCCCTCGGGACAGGGCGACTTTCTAGCACAGATACGCAGTATTTT. The encoded protein is CALGTGRLSSTDTQYF. The complete variable domain, with remaining parts taken from reference TRBV30 and TRBJ2-3, reads SQTIHQWPATLVQPVGSPLSLECTVEGTSNPNLYWYRQAAGRGLQLLFYSVGIGQISSEVPQNLSASRPQDRQFILSSKKLLLSDSGFYLCALGTGRLSSTDTQYFGPGTRLTVL.

The chain couples TRBV10-3 to TRBJ2-5; tentatively, D is TRBD2 (7 bases). The CDR3 runs 14 residues. V was trimmed by 10 bases and J by 3 bases, leaving 18 bases between them. Germline assignment: CDR1 ENHRY and CDR2 SYGVKD. The CDR3 sequence is CATGGMAGEETQYF. CDR3 coding DNA: TGTGCCACCGGGGGGATGGCAGGGGAAGAGACCCAGTACTTC.

This chain links TRBV15 with TRBJ1-2; 7 nucleotides agree with TRBD1. This CDR3 contains 15 residues. Trimming cost V 2 bases and J 4 bases; bases outside gene matches: 7. Germline V gene lookup returns CDR1 LNHNV and CDR2 YYDKDF (reference sequence). The CDR3: CATSRTQGLGYGYTF. Here the CDR3 DNA reads TGTGCCACCAGCAGAACACAGGGGCTAGGCTATGGCTACACCTTC.

The chain links TRBV7-2 to TRBJ2-7; 10 positions match TRBD2. V dropped 1 base and J dropped 6; count of bases not matched to a gene: 9. The CDR3 runs 16 residues. From germline, CDR1 is SGHTA and CDR2 FQGNSA. CDR3 region: CASSLEEVAGGSEQYF. DNA of the CDR3: TGTGCCAGCAGCTTAGAGGAGGTAGCGGGAGGCTCCGAGCAGTACTTC.

The gene calls are TRBV19 and TRBJ2-6; no reliable D call. The CDR3 runs 14 residues. V was trimmed by 3 bases and J by 1 base, leaving 4 bases between them. From germline, CDR1 is LNHDA and CDR2 SQIVND (reference sequence). CDR3 bases: TGTGCCAGTAGTATTAGTTCTGGGGCCAACGTCCTGACTTTC. Residues: CASSISSGANVLTF.

The chain is built from TRBV11-3 and TRBJ2-3; TRBD1 matches 7 bases. CDR1 and CDR2 (germline): SGHNT, YENEEA. CDR3 length: 16 amino acids. V was clipped by 1 base and J by 0 bases; unmatched bases: 4. CDR3 sequence (DNA): TGTGCCAGCAGCTTAGGGGACAGCGAGAGCACAGATACGCAGTATTTT. Translation: CASSLGDSESTDTQYF.

The V and J genes are TRBV5-6 and TRBJ1-3; 7 nucleotides align to TRBD1. The V and J ends lost 4 bases and 2 bases, in that order; junction bases with no gene match: 6. CDR1 is SGHDT and CDR2 is YYEEEE in the germline V gene. The CDR3 extends over 15 amino acids. CDR3 sequence: CASSETGVAGNTIYF. The DNA of the CDR3 is TGTGCCAGCAGCGAAACAGGGGTGGCTGGAAACACCATATATTTT.

The V gene is TRBV4-1, the J gene TRBJ2-7; a weak D match, TRBD1 (6 bases). The CDR3 is made up of 15 amino acids. V was clipped by 1 base and J by 6 bases, with 16 bases between them. Germline V CDR1 and CDR2: MGHRA, YSYEKL. CDR3 DNA sequence: TGCGCCAGCAGCCAAGTGGCAGGGGTGTTTAGCGAGCAGTACTTC. Its translation: CASSQVAGVFSEQYF.

The V call is TRBV19, the J call TRBJ1-2; 10 bases fit TRBD1. V trimming: 6 bases; J trimming: 2 bases; junction bases outside the gene matches: 9. The CDR3 loop spans 16 amino acids. Germline CDR1 reads LNHDA; CDR2 reads SQIVND (reference sequence). The CDR3 DNA is TGTGCCAGTAGGAAAAGAGGACAGGGGGAAAACTATGGCTACACCTTC. Residues: CASRKRGQGENYGYTF.

This clone was counted once. The rearrangement uses TRBV2 and TRBJ2-3; D is undetermined. Trimming removed 6 bases at V and 2 bases at J, with 3 bases between. CDR3 length: 11 residues. Germline V CDR1 and CDR2: SNHLY, FYNNEI. This CDR3 is CASRYTDTQYF. The CDR3 DNA reads TGTGCCAGCAGGTACACAGATACGCAGTATTTT.

The V call is TRBV6-1, the J call TRBJ1-1; D remains ambiguous. From germline, CDR1 is MNHNS and CDR2 SASEGT. The CDR3 has 13 amino acids. V shed 7 bases and J shed 0 bases, with 9 bases lying between them. Written as DNA, the CDR3 is TGTGCCAGCACCCTGCAGTTGAACACTGAAGCTTTCTTT. As protein: CASTLQLNTEAFF.

The chain is built from TRBV5-1 and TRBJ1-4, with 8 bases fitting TRBD1. The ends lost 2 bases at V and 8 bases at J; junction bases unmatched: 5. CDR1 SGHRS and CDR2 YFSETQ come from the germline V gene. The CDR3 covers 14 residues. CDR3 nucleotide sequence: TGCGCCAGCAGCTTTACAGGGGGAGACGAAAAACTGTTTTTT. This translates into CASSFTGGDEKLFF.

This clone has a single count. V usage is TRBV7-3 and J usage is TRBJ2-5, with a tentative D call TRBD2 (6 bases). V was clipped by 1 base and J by 1 base, with 16 bases between them. CDR3 length equals 17 residues. Germline CDR1 SGHTA, CDR2 FQGTGA. The CDR3 sequence is CASSLSPLLALQETQYF. The CDR3 bases are TGTGCCAGCAGCTTAAGCCCTCTTCTAGCGCTCCAAGAGACCCAGTACTTC. The full variable domain, completed using reference TRBV7-3 and TRBJ2-5, is GAGVSQTPSNKVTEKGKYVELRCDPISGHTALYWYRQSLGQGPEFLIYFQGTGAADDSGLPNDRFFAVRPEGSVSTLKIQRTERGDSAVYLCASSLSPLLALQETQYFGPGTRLLVL.

V is TRBV21-1 and J is TRBJ2-1; no check of the table's D call, TRBD2, against the DNA was made. TRBV21-1 constitutes a pseudogene. The length of the CDR3 is 20 residues. This CDR3 is CASSKDTTPLAGGEDNEQFF. In nucleotides, the CDR3 is TGTGCCAGCAGCAAAGATACCACACCACTAGCGGGAGGAGAAGACAATGAGCAGTTCTTC.

V and J are TRBV21-1 and TRBJ2-7; the listed D gene, TRBD1, was not tested against the DNA. TRBV21-1 is noted as a pseudogene. The CDR3 loop spans 15 amino acids. In DNA form, the CDR3 reads TGTGCCAGCAGCAAAGGGGACAGGGAAAGGTACGAGCAGTACTTC. Its protein is CASSKGDRERYEQYF.

The chain uses TRBV4-1 and TRBJ1-4; 7 nucleotides line up with TRBD1. From germline, CDR1 is MGHRA and CDR2 YSYEKL. The V and J ends lost 4 bases and 8 bases, in that order; junction bases with no gene match: 13. CDR3 length: 16 residues. CDR3 in amino acids: CASSRELRQGSEKLFF. In nucleotides, the CDR3 is TGCGCCAGCAGCCGAGAACTTAGACAGGGCTCCGAAAAACTGTTTTTT.

The rearrangement links TRBV7-8 to TRBJ1-4; a weak D match, TRBD1 (6 bases). V lost 5 bases and J lost 0, with 22 bases in between. This CDR3 comprises 19 residues. Germline-derived CDR1 and CDR2 are SGHVS and FQNEAQ. The chain's CDR3 is CASSPRWREGGATNEKLFF. CDR3 DNA: TGTGCCAGCAGCCCACGGTGGAGGGAGGGGGGTGCAACTAATGAAAAACTGTTTTTT.

The chain recombines TRBV2 with TRBJ1-2; no definite D call. The V gene's germline CDR1 is SNHLY and CDR2 FYNNEI. V gave up 7 bases and J gave up 4 bases, with 4 bases separating them. The CDR3 is 10 residues long. CDR3 sequence: CASNGYGYTF. CDR3 DNA sequence: TGTGCCAGCAACGGCTATGGCTACACCTTC.

The chain is built from TRBV19 and TRBJ1-5; D gene ambiguous. Germline CDR1 reads LNHDA; CDR2 reads SQIVND (reference sequence). Trimming removed 7 bases from V and 1 base from J, with 11 bases in between. CDR3 length: 14 amino acids. CDR3 nucleotides: TGTGCCAGTACAGACGGGAGCAGCAATCAGCCCCAGCATTTT. Protein sequence: CASTDGSSNQPQHF.

This chain links TRBV5-6 with TRBJ2-2, with 10 positions matching TRBD1. Germline loops: CDR1 SGHDT, CDR2 YYEEEE. With 1 base clipped from V and 4 bases from J, the junction kept 7 bases outside the gene matches. This CDR3 comprises 17 residues. The CDR3 sequence: CASSLLSGDRGTGELFF. CDR3 coding DNA: TGTGCCAGCAGCTTGTTATCTGGGGACAGGGGCACCGGGGAGCTGTTTTTT.

The rearrangement links TRBV9 to TRBJ2-7; 9 nucleotides align to TRBD2. The CDR3 totals 16 residues. Looked up from germline, CDR1 is SGDLS and CDR2 is YYNGEE. Unmatched junction bases numbered 10, after V lost 2 bases and J lost 4 bases. The CDR3: CASSVDSGGLWYEQYF. In DNA form, the CDR3 reads TGTGCCAGCAGCGTGGATAGCGGGGGCCTCTGGTACGAGCAGTACTTC.

J is TRBJ2-7 and V is TRBV6-5; 9 nucleotides match TRBD2. The CDR3 sequence is 12 residues long. Germline lookup yields CDR1 MNHEY and CDR2 SVGAGI. After removal of 7 bases from V and 5 bases from J, the junction contained 3 bases not matched to a gene. The CDR3 region is CASTASGNEQYF. The CDR3 nucleotides read TGTGCCAGCACGGCTAGCGGGAACGAGCAGTACTTC.

This chain links TRBV10-3 with TRBJ1-6, with TRBD1 identical over 11 bases. J lost 6 bases, V lost 4 bases, and 11 bases had no gene match. CDR3 length: 18 amino acids. CDR1 is ENHRY and CDR2 is SYGVKD in the germline V gene. The CDR3 DNA sequence: TGTGCCATCAGTGGGGATGGACAGGGGGCCCGGGCTAATTCACCCCTCCACTTT. Translation gives CAISGDGQGARANSPLHF.

The chain combines TRBV9 with TRBJ2-1; 13 bases fit TRBD2. Germline V gives CDR1 SGDLS, CDR2 YYNGEE. CDR3 size: 16 residues. With 4 bases clipped from V and 4 bases from J, the junction kept 5 bases outside the gene matches. CDR3 residues: CASSPRLAGGYNEQFF. In nucleotides, the CDR3 is TGTGCCAGCAGCCCCCGACTAGCGGGAGGATACAATGAGCAGTTCTTC.

V and J are TRBV30 and TRBJ2-3; weak D call: TRBD2 (7 bases). Deletions cut 0 bases from V and 5 bases from J, with 15 bases between. Germline V lookup: CDR1 GTSNPN, CDR2 SVGIG (reference sequence). This CDR3 region has 15 residues. As DNA, the CDR3 is TGTGCCTGGAGTGTGTTCGTGGGGGGGCGAGATACGCAGTATTTT. It specifies CAWSVFVGGRDTQYF.

This clone was seen a few times. This rearrangement joins TRBV6-6 to TRBJ2-7; TRBD1 is a possible D gene (5 bases). V was clipped by 7 bases and J by 0 bases, with 13 bases between them. The V gene's germline CDR1 is MNHNY and CDR2 SVGAGI (reference sequence). The CDR3 is 14 residues long. CDR3 DNA sequence: TGTGCCAGCATCAGGCAGGGTGTCTCCTACGAGCAGTACTTC. Translating gives CASIRQGVSYEQYF.